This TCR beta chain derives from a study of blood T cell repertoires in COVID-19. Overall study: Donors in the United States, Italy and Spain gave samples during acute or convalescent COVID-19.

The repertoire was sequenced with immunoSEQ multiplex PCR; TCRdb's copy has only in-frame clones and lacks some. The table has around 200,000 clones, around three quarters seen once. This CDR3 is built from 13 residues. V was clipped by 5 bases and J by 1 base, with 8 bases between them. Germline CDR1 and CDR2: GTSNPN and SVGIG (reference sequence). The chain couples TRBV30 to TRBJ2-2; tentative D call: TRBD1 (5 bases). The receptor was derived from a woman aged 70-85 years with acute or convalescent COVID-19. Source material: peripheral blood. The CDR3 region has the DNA TGTGCCTGGCGCGACAGGAACACCGGGGAGCTGTTTTTT. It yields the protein CAWRDRNTGELFF.